This entry is about one T cell receptor beta chain. Antigen specificity is unknown. The data derive from a study of CD8 T cells in Susac syndrome. The CDR3 runs to 13 residues. The germline V and J ends were trimmed by 2 bases and 3 bases, with 11 bases remaining between them. CDR1 is GTSNPN, CDR2 SVGIG, per germline (reference sequence). The study, taken as a whole, reports: A relatively small number of individuals underwent TCR sequencing and HLA analysis.

Controls comprised healthy donors matched for age and sex. FACS enriched CD8+ TEMRA cells, while bulk CD8+ and CD4+ were negatively isolated. When the RNA was reverse transcribed, random hexamers were used with an input of 0.5 to 1 ug. TCRdb redid the calling of the immunoSEQ multiplex PCR reads with MiXCR, one entry per CDR3 protein. The sample lists 120,000 to 150,000 distinct CDR3 sequences, roughly 94% occurring once. The sequence derives from a human donor in good health. V is TRBV30 and J is TRBJ2-7; D is undetermined. Sequenced input: CD8+ T cells from PBMCs. The CDR3 DNA is TGTGCCTGGAGTACCGACCATCTCTACGAGCAGTACTTC. Translation: CAWSTDHLYEQYF.